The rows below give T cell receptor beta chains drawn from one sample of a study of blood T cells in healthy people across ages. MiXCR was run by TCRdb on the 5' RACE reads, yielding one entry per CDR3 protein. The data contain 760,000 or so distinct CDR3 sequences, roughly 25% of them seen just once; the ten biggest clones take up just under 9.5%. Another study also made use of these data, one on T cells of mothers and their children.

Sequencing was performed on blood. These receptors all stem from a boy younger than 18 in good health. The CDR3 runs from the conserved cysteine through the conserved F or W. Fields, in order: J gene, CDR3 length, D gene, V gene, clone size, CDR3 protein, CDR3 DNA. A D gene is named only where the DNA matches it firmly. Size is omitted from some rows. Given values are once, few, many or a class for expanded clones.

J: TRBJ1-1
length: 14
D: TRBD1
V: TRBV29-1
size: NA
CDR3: CSVDGDRENTEAFF
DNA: TGCAGCGTTGACGGGGACAGGGAGAACACTGAAGCTTTCTTT

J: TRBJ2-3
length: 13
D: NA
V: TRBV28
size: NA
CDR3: CASSKPPPGTQYF
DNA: TGTGCCAGCAGCAAACCTCCCCCAGGAACGCAGTATTTT

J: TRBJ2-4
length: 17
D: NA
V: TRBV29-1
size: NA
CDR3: CSVEDVKHRDPRNIQYF
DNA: TGCAGCGTTGAAGACGTAAAACACCGGGACCCGAGAAACATTCAGTACTTC

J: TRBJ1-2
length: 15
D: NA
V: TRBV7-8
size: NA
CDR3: CASSLLTRGDYGYTF
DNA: TGTGCCAGCAGCTTATTGACCCGGGGGGACTATGGCTACACCTTC

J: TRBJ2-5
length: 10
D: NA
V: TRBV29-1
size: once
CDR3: CGHGQETQYF
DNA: TGCGGTCATGGCCAAGAGACCCAGTACTTC

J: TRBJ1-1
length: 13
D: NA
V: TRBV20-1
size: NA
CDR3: CSAPSEANTEAFF
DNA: TGCAGTGCTCCCTCGGAAGCGAACACTGAAGCTTTCTTT

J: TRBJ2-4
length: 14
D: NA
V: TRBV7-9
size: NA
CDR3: CASSFWGNRDIQYF
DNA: TGTGCCAGCAGCTTCTGGGGAAACCGGGACATTCAGTACTTC

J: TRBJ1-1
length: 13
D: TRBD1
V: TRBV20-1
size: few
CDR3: CSARMGQGIEAFF
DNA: TGCAGTGCTAGGATGGGACAGGGAATTGAAGCTTTCTTT

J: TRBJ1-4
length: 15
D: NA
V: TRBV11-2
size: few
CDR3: CASSEGPVANEKLFF
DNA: TGTGCCAGCAGCGAAGGGCCCGTAGCTAATGAAAAACTGTTTTTT

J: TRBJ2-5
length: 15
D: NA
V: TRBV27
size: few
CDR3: CASRPGPGREETQYF
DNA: TGTGCCAGCAGGCCGGGACCCGGGCGCGAAGAGACCCAGTACTTC

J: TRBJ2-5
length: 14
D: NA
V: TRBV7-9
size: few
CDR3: CASSLPGALETQYF
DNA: TGTGCCAGCAGCCTACCGGGGGCCCTGGAGACCCAGTACTTC

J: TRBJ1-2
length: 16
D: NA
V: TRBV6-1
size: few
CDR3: CASRDTLGGANYGYTF
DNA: TGTGCCAGCAGAGACACTCTTGGAGGGGCTAACTATGGCTACACCTTC

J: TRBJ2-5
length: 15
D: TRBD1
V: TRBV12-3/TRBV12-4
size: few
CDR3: CASSSTGGRQETQYF
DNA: TGTGCCAGCAGTTCGACAGGGGGCCGCCAAGAGACCCAGTACTTC

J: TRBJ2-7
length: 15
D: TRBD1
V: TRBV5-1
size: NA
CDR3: CASSLVMGQSYEQYF
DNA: TGCGCCAGCAGCTTGGTCATGGGACAGTCCTACGAGCAGTACTTC

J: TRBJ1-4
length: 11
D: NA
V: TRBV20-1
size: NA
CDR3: CSAGRGEKLFF
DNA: TGCAGTGCTGGACGTGGCGAAAAACTGTTTTTT

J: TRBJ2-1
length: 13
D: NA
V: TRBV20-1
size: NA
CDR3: CSARVRTYNEQFF
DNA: TGCAGTGCTAGAGTACGGACCTACAATGAGCAGTTCTTC

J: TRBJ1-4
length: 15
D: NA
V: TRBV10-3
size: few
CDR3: CAISELAIGSEKLFF
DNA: TGTGCCATCAGTGAGCTCGCCATTGGAAGTGAAAAACTGTTTTTT

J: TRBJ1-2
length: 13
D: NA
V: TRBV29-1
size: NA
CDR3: CSVEGQAVVGYTF
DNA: TGCAGCGTTGAAGGGCAGGCGGTCGTTGGCTACACCTTC

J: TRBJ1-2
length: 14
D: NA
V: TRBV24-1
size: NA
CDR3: CTTSDPGQLGGYTF
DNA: TGTACCACCAGTGACCCTGGACAGTTGGGTGGCTACACCTTC

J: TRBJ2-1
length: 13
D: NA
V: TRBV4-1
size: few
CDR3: CASSRPGSNEQFF
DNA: TGCGCCAGCAGCCGACCCGGGAGCAATGAGCAGTTCTTC

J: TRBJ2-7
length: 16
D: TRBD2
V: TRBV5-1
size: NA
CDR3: CASSLTGLGRSYEQYF
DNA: TGCGCCAGCAGCTTGACCGGACTAGGCAGGTCCTACGAGCAGTACTTC

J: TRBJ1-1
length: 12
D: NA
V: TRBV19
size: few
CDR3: CASSIDRTEAFF
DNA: TGTGCCAGTAGTATAGACAGGACTGAAGCTTTCTTT

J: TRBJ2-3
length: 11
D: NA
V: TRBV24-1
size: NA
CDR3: CATSDLITQYF
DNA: TGTGCCACCAGTGACCTGATCACGCAGTATTTT

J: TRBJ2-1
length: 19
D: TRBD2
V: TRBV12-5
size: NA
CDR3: CASGLQGLAGVSSYNEQFF
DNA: TGTGCTAGTGGTTTGCAGGGACTAGCGGGGGTCAGCTCCTACAATGAGCAGTTCTTC

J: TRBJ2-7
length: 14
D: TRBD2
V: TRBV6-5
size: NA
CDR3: CASRPSGTSYEQYF
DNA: TGTGCCAGCAGGCCTTCCGGGACTAGCTACGAGCAGTACTTC

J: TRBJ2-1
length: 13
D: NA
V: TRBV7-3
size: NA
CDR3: CASSLRAGQEQFF
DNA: TGTGCCAGCAGCTTACGAGCGGGACAGGAGCAGTTCTTC

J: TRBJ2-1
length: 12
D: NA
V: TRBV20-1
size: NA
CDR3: CSARVPKAEQFF
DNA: TGCAGTGCTAGAGTTCCTAAGGCTGAGCAGTTCTTC

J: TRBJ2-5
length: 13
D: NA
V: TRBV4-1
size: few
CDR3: CASSPERTGPQYF
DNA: TGCGCCAGCAGCCCAGAACGGACGGGACCCCAGTACTTC

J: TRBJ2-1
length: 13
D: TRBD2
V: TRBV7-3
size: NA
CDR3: CASSPGTRSEQFF
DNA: TGTGCCAGCAGCCCCGGGACTAGAAGTGAGCAGTTCTTC

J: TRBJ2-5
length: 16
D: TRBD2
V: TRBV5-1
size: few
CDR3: CASSIGLAGRKETQYF
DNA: TGCGCCAGCAGCATCGGACTAGCGGGACGGAAGGAGACCCAGTACTTC

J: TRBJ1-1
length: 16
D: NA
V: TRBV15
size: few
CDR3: CATSRDLGPMNTEAFF
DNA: TGTGCCACCAGCAGAGATTTAGGTCCCATGAACACTGAAGCTTTCTTT

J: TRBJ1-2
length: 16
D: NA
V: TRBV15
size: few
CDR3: CATSGYGAGESYGYTF
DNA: TGTGCCACCAGCGGATACGGGGCAGGGGAGAGCTATGGCTACACCTTC

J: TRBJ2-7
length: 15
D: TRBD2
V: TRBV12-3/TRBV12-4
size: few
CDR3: CASSSRTSGTDEQYF
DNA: TGTGCCAGCAGTTCCCGGACTAGCGGGACGGACGAGCAGTACTTC

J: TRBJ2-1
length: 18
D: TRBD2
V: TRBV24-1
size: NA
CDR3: CATSDFTPGLAVYNEQFF
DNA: TGTGCCACCAGTGATTTTACACCGGGACTAGCGGTCTACAATGAGCAGTTCTTC

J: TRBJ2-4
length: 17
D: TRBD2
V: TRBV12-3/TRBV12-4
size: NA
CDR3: CASSSFRLAGVQNIQYF
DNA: TGTGCCAGCAGTTCCTTCAGACTAGCGGGTGTTCAAAACATTCAGTACTTC